These 31 T cell receptor beta chains came from one sample sequenced in a study of T-cell reconstitution after alpha-beta-depleted transplantation in children. The authors prepared the TCRbeta library with unique molecular identifiers. TCRdb ran MiXCR on the PCR reads and lists one entry per CDR3 protein. Here the sample spans about 76,000 distinct CDR3 sequences, approximately 14% being singletons. The sample here was PBMCs, mostly from graft donor cells, taken 180 days after TCRalphabeta/CD19-depleted stem cell transplant. Source of these receptors: a male patient aged 2-10 years who had a stem cell transplant for acute lymphoblastic leukemia, so the T cells may come from the graft donor.

This chain connects TRBV4-3 to TRBJ1-6, with no clear D. V lost 0 bases, J lost 9 bases, and 9 bases lay in between. The CDR3 is made up of 14 amino acids. Germline loops: CDR1 LGHNA, CDR2 YSLEER. The CDR3 sequence: CASSQDRVGSPLHF. The CDR3 nucleotides read TGCGCCAGCAGCCAAGATCGGGTGGGTTCACCCCTCCACTTT.

This clonotype was found a few times. The genes are TRBV29-1 and TRBJ2-2, with 8 bases aligning to TRBD1. CDR1 and CDR2 from the germline V gene are SQVTM and ANQGSEA. The CDR3 has 12 residues. Trimming took 8 bases from V and 6 from J; bases not matched to a gene: 5. CDR3 region: CSTRTGPGELFF. CDR3 nucleotide sequence: TGCAGCACTAGGACAGGGCCCGGGGAGCTGTTTTTT.

J is TRBJ2-5 and V is TRBV5-1; D tentatively reads TRBD1 or TRBD2 (5 bases each). In germline, CDR1 is SGHRS, CDR2 YFSETQ. V gave up 4 bases and J gave up 5 bases, with 12 bases separating them. The CDR3 sequence is 13 residues long. The CDR3, as DNA: TGCGCCAGCAGCGGGGGTGACTCGGAGACCCAGTACTTC. This encodes CASSGGDSETQYF.

Only a few counts were recorded for this clonotype. J is TRBJ2-7 and V is TRBV7-2; TRBD1 matches at 9 bases. The CDR3 length is 14 residues. V lost 0 bases and J lost 4; bases outside the gene matches: 1. The V gene's germline CDR1 is SGHTA and CDR2 FQGNSA. For the CDR3, the DNA is TGTGCCAGCAGCTTAGCGGGACAGGGATACGAGCAGTACTTC. It encodes CASSLAGQGYEQYF.

This clonotype was counted many times. This chain links TRBV27 with TRBJ2-3; D is tentatively TRBD1 or TRBD2 (5 bases each). The ends were cut back, 6 bases at V and 5 bases at J, with 21 bases in the middle. The V gene's germline CDR1 is MNHEY and CDR2 SMNVEV (reference sequence). The length of the CDR3 is 16 residues. The CDR3 protein is CASSPWGRRSRDTQYF. For the CDR3, the DNA is TGTGCCAGCAGCCCTTGGGGACGCCGGAGCCGAGATACGCAGTATTTT.

The rearrangement uses TRBV5-1 and TRBJ2-7, with TRBD1 matching over 9 bases. V shed 0 bases, J shed 2 bases, and the junction held 12 bases outside the gene matches. Germline V gives CDR1 SGHRS, CDR2 YFSETQ. The CDR3 sequence is 18 residues long. The DNA for the CDR3 is TGCGCCAGCAGCTTGGTCGGACAGGGGATACGTCTCGCCTACGAGCAGTACTTC. Its protein product is CASSLVGQGIRLAYEQYF.

V and J are TRBV12-3 or TRBV12-4 and TRBJ1-2; tentative D call: TRBD1 (5 bases). This CDR3 is 13 amino acids long. The V gene lost 1 base and the J gene lost 8 bases, with 11 bases spanning the gap. Written as DNA, the CDR3 is TGTGCCAGCAGTTTAGGGAGGGGATCAGGCTACACCTTC. Encoded protein: CASSLGRGSGYTF.

This chain joins TRBV7-2 and TRBJ2-4; TRBD2 aligns across 9 bases. CDR3 size: 19 residues. CDR1 SGHTA and CDR2 FQGNSA come from the germline V gene. V lost 0 bases and J lost 1; bases outside the gene matches: 10. CDR3 coding DNA: TGTGCCAGCAGCTTAGCGCCGTGGTCTAGCGGGACGGCCAAAAACATTCAGTACTTC. Protein sequence: CASSLAPWSSGTAKNIQYF.

This clonotype has more than one count but fewer than ten. The genes are TRBV7-9 and TRBJ2-7; D is possibly TRBD2 (6 bases). The CDR3 has 13 residues. The V end was cut by 4 bases, the J end by 2 bases, with 9 bases between. Germline lookup yields CDR1 SEHNR and CDR2 FQNEAQ (reference sequence). CDR3 in amino acids: CASSSGGPYEQYF. The CDR3 bases are TGTGCCAGCAGCTCCGGAGGGCCCTACGAGCAGTACTTC.

This clonotype has just one count. V usage is TRBV20-1 and J usage is TRBJ1-5; no reliable D call. This CDR3 spans 14 amino acids. Germline V CDR1 and CDR2: DFQATT, SNEGSKA (reference sequence). V was clipped by 0 bases and J by 6 bases, with 12 bases between them. The CDR3 DNA follows: TGCAGTGCTAGAGATTTTCAACTGCGTCAGCCCCAGCATTTT. Translating gives CSARDFQLRQPQHF.

This chain joins TRBV28 and TRBJ2-5, with 15 bases matching TRBD2. With 5 bases clipped from V and 4 bases from J, the junction kept 5 bases outside the gene matches. Germline-derived CDR1 and CDR2 are MDHEN and SYDVKM. The CDR3 is 16 residues long. The CDR3 DNA follows: TGTGCCAGCAGTCCTGGACTAGCGGGGGGGCCAGAGACCCAGTACTTC. Encoded protein: CASSPGLAGGPETQYF.

This clonotype was seen many times. The V gene is TRBV5-6, the J gene TRBJ2-7, with D uncertain. The length of the CDR3 is 12 residues. The V end was cut by 4 bases, the J end by 4 bases, with 9 bases between. Germline values: CDR1 SGHDT, CDR2 YYEEEE. The DNA of the CDR3 is TGTGCCAGCAGCGTCGGGCCATACGAGCAGTACTTC. It is translated as CASSVGPYEQYF.

The sample holds a few counts of this clonotype. V usage is TRBV12-3 or TRBV12-4 and J usage is TRBJ2-1; D is perhaps TRBD1 or TRBD2 (6 bases each). The CDR3 has 16 residues. Trimming removed 5 bases from V and 3 bases from J, with 17 bases in between. For the CDR3, the DNA is TGTGCCAGCAGTCCGGGCAGGGGAGGTTTCTACAATGAGCAGTTCTTC. This codes for CASSPGRGGFYNEQFF.

This clonotype was seen a handful of times. V is TRBV5-1 and J is TRBJ1-1, with 7 bases matching TRBD1. V trimming: 4 bases; J trimming: 3 bases; junction bases outside the gene matches: 6. The CDR3 totals 14 residues. Per germline, CDR1 SGHRS and CDR2 YFSETQ. CDR3 region: CASSPNRGDTEAFF. In DNA, the CDR3 is TGCGCCAGCAGCCCAAACAGGGGTGACACTGAAGCTTTCTTT.

The sample holds a few counts of this clonotype. This chain joins TRBV12-3 or TRBV12-4 and TRBJ1-5; D call uncertain. Trimming removed 2 bases from V and 5 bases from J, with 7 bases in between. CDR3 size: 13 residues. CDR3 sequence (DNA): TGTGCCAGCAGTTTACAAGGGTATCAGCCCCAGCATTTT. Translating gives CASSLQGYQPQHF.

V gene TRBV28 combines with J gene TRBJ2-7, with 8 nucleotides matching TRBD1. Germline V gene lookup returns CDR1 MDHEN and CDR2 SYDVKM. Trimming cost V 1 base and J 2 bases; bases outside gene matches: 4. This CDR3 comprises 15 residues. As DNA, the CDR3 is TGTGCCAGCAGTTTATTGGGACAGGCGGCCTACGAGCAGTACTTC. Protein sequence: CASSLLGQAAYEQYF.

V usage is TRBV29-1 and J usage is TRBJ2-5; D is undetermined. The V and J ends lost 4 bases and 3 bases respectively, with 15 bases between them. CDR3 length: 14 amino acids. Germline values: CDR1 SQVTM, CDR2 ANQGSEA. The CDR3 loop reads CSVGNGLVKETQYF. CDR3 bases: TGCAGCGTTGGGAACGGGTTGGTTAAAGAGACCCAGTACTTC.

The chain carries TRBV15 and TRBJ2-1, with D perhaps matching TRBD2 (5 bases). The CDR3 covers 17 residues. Trimming pared 2 bases from V and 7 bases from J, leaving 21 bases between. Per germline, CDR1 LNHNV and CDR2 YYDKDF (reference sequence). In DNA form, the CDR3 reads TGTGCCACCAGCAGACATTTCGACTACCCCTCTTGGAATGAGCAGTTCTTC. This codes for CATSRHFDYPSWNEQFF.

V gene TRBV7-6 combines with J gene TRBJ2-1; TRBD1 is a possible D gene (8 bases). Trimming shortened V by 0 bases and J by 12 bases, and 21 bases separated the two germline ends. The length of the CDR3 is 16 residues. The germline V gene has CDR1 SGHVS and CDR2 FNYEAQ. CDR3 protein: CASSLAGGDRPLAQFF. Here the CDR3 DNA reads TGTGCCAGCAGCTTAGCGGGGGGGGACAGGCCCCTCGCGCAGTTCTTC.

The chain is built from TRBV3-1 and TRBJ2-1; 7 bases map to TRBD1. V gave up 1 base and J gave up 6 bases; unmatched junction bases: 6. The length of the CDR3 is 15 residues. Germline CDR1 reads LGHDT; CDR2 reads YNNKEL (reference sequence). CDR3: CASSQGGTAFNEQFF. CDR3 DNA: TGTGCCAGCAGCCAAGGTGGGACAGCTTTCAATGAGCAGTTCTTC.

The chain's CDR3 is CASSFSRTEAFF. CDR3 nucleotides: TGTGCCAGCAGCTTCTCTCGTACTGAAGCTTTCTTT. The chain uses TRBV11-2 and TRBJ1-1; no reliable D call. This CDR3 is 12 amino acids long. Germline V gene lookup returns CDR1 SGHAT and CDR2 FQNNGV. V was pared by 3 bases and J by 5 bases, with 7 bases between.

This clonotype occurred a few times. J is TRBJ1-3 and V is TRBV9; a possible D gene is TRBD1 (6 bases). The length of the CDR3 is 15 residues. Germline-derived CDR1 and CDR2 are SGDLS and YYNGEE. V was clipped by 3 bases and J by 1 base, with 11 bases between them. DNA of the CDR3: TGTGCCAGCAGCGAACGGAGGGGGTCTGGAAACACCATATATTTT. Its protein product is CASSERRGSGNTIYF.

V and J are TRBV25-1 and TRBJ2-5, with TRBD2 matching over 14 bases. Germline-derived CDR1 and CDR2 are MGHDK and SYGVNS. V lost 3 bases to trimming and J lost 4 bases; unmatched junction nucleotides: 1. The CDR3 is 15 residues long. The CDR3 nucleotides read TGTGCCAGCAGTGAGACTAGCGGGAGGGGAGAGACCCAGTACTTC. This encodes CASSETSGRGETQYF.

This clonotype has a single count. The genes are TRBV7-7 and TRBJ2-5; D is ambiguous. CDR1 is SSHAT, CDR2 FNYEAQ, per germline (reference sequence). V shed 5 bases and J shed 5 bases, with 15 bases lying between them. The CDR3 covers 14 residues. The CDR3 nucleotides are TGTGCCAGCAGCACGAACCTCGCCCGGGAGACCCAGTACTTC. Translating it yields CASSTNLARETQYF.

The chain is built from TRBV24-1 and TRBJ2-1; 10 nucleotides agree with TRBD1. The V and J ends lost 4 bases and 6 bases, in that order; junction bases with no gene match: 2. This CDR3 comprises 14 residues. Germline V gives CDR1 KGHDR, CDR2 SFDVKD. The CDR3 is CATSERTGGNEQFF. The CDR3 DNA reads TGTGCCACCAGTGAACGGACAGGGGGCAATGAGCAGTTCTTC.

This clonotype was recorded at least ten times. This sequence joins TRBV5-5 and TRBJ2-7; D perhaps matches TRBD1 (6 bases). The CDR3 sequence is 12 residues long. Germline V gene data show CDR1 as SGHKS and CDR2 as YYEKEE (reference sequence). V lost 2 bases to trimming and J lost 11 bases, with 14 bases between them. CDR3 loop: CASSFLSEGEYF. The CDR3 DNA reads as TGTGCCAGCAGCTTTTTGTCAGAGGGGGAGTACTTC.

This clonotype has only a few counts. A read error may account for a junction end that differs from germline. The chain combines TRBV5-1 with TRBJ2-7; tentative D call: TRBD1 (6 bases). Per germline, CDR1 SGHRS and CDR2 YFSETQ. This CDR3 contains 14 residues. CDR3 sequence: CASSLRQGSFEQYF. In nucleotides, the CDR3 is TGCGCCAGCAGCCTTCGGCAGGGGTCCTTCGAGCAGTACTTC.

The chain is built from TRBV15 and TRBJ2-2, with D perhaps being TRBD1 or TRBD2 (5 bases each). The germline V gene has CDR1 LNHNV and CDR2 YYDKDF (reference sequence). V was pared by 4 bases and J by 6 bases, with 15 bases between. The CDR3 loop spans 15 amino acids. For the CDR3, the DNA is TGTGCCACCAGCAAGGGAGTGGGGCGATCCGGGGAGCTGTTTTTT. Protein sequence: CATSKGVGRSGELFF.

By proportion, this clonotype is medium-sized. The chain carries TRBV9 and TRBJ2-1; possible D gene TRBD1, 5 bases. Trimming cost V 0 bases and J 6 bases, with 13 bases left between them. The CDR3 totals 15 residues. Germline-derived CDR1 and CDR2 are SGDLS and YYNGEE. CDR3 sequence reads: CASSVARQTFNEQFF. DNA of the CDR3: TGTGCCAGCAGCGTAGCGAGACAGACCTTCAATGAGCAGTTCTTC.

This clonotype was observed many times. CDR3 protein: CASSFPRRLNEQFF. The CDR3 DNA is TGTGCCAGCAGTTTCCCGAGGAGGCTCAATGAGCAGTTCTTC. This chain joins TRBV27 and TRBJ2-1; tentatively, D is TRBD2 (5 bases). The length of the CDR3 is 14 residues. Per the germline V gene, CDR1 is MNHEY and CDR2 is SMNVEV (reference sequence). V lost 3 bases to trimming and J lost 6 bases, with 12 bases between them.

In its sample, this clonotype was seen many times. The chain links TRBV5-1 to TRBJ2-1; 9 positions match TRBD2. The CDR3 is 15 residues long. Germline V gene lookup returns CDR1 SGHRS and CDR2 YFSETQ. V was clipped by 4 bases and J by 10 bases; unmatched bases: 12. The CDR3 DNA sequence: TGCGCCAGCAGCCTCGATCGCGGGGGGGCTCGGGAGCAGTTCTTC. Protein: CASSLDRGGAREQFF.